The present TCR delta chain was sequenced within a study of Vδ1+ human thymocytes. A note on this clone: Its target is not known. The same CDR3 arises from other DNA sequences in this sample as well.

The CDR3 length is 20 residues. With 3 bases clipped from V and 2 bases from J, the junction kept 21 bases outside the gene matches. Germline loops: CDR1 TSWWSYY, CDR2 QGS. Sequences come from RNA converted to cDNA by reverse transcription. CDR3 amplicons came from multiplex PCR with pooled V-gene forward and constant-region reverse primers. TCRdb re-called the multiplex PCR reads with CATT. The repertoire includes 70,000 or so delta-chain clones, around 35% of them detected once, and 0.2% to 0.3% sits in the top ten. Thymocytes were sorted as CD3+ TCRVdelta1+ TCRVdelta2- after alphabeta T cell depletion. Between roughly 97% and 99.6% of sorted thymocytes were Vdelta1+. General study findings and limits: Unlike peripheral blood Vdelta1+ controls, thymic delta-chain sequences included 15% to 20% Vdelta2 and few Vdelta3. Thymic TRG and TRD repertoires appeared highly polyclonal.

The TCR originated in a boy under three years old who had congenital heart surgery. Sequenced: Vdelta1+ gamma-delta thymocytes from the thymus. Subset given: FACS-sorted CD3+ TCRalphabeta- TCRVdelta1+ TCRVdelta2- thymocytes. The chain joins TRDV1 to TRDJ1, with 7 bases aligning to TRDD3. The DNA of the CDR3 is TGTGCTCTTGGGGACCTCTCTCCTGTATACTGGGGCCCACCGACCGATAAACTCATCTTT. As protein: CALGDLSPVYWGPPTDKLIF.